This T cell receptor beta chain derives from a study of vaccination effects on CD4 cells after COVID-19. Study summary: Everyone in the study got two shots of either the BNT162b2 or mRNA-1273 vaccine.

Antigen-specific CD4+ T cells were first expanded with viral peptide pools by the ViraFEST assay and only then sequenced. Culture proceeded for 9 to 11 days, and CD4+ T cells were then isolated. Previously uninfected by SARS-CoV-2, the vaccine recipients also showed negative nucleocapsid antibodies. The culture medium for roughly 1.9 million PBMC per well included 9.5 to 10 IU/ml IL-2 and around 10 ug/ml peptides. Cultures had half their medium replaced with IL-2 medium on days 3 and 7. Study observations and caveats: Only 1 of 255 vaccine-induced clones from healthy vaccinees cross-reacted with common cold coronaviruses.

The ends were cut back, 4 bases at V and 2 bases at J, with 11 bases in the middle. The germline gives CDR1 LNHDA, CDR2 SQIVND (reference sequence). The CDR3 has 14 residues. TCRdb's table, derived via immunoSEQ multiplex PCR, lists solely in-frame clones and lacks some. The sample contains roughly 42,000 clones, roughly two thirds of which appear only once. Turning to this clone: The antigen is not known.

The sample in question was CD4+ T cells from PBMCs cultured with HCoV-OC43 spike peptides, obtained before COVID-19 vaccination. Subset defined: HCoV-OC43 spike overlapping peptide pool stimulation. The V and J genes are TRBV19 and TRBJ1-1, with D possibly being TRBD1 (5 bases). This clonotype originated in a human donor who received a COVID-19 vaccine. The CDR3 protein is CASSNGQSNTEAFF. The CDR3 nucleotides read TGTGCCAGTAGTAATGGACAATCAAACACTGAAGCTTTCTTT. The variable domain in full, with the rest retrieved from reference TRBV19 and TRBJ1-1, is DGGITQSPKYLFRKEGQNVTLSCEQNLNHDAMYWYRQDPGQGLRLIYYSQIVNDFQKGDIAEGYSVSREKKESFPLTVTSAQKNPTAFYLCASSNGQSNTEAFFGQGTRLTVV.